This is a list of T cell receptor beta chains from one sample in a study of T-cell memory formation after mild COVID-19. TCRdb redid the calling of the 5' RACE reads with MiXCR, one entry per CDR3 protein. The table lists some 50,000 distinct CDR3 sequences, roughly 12% of them singletons, with approximately 23% in the top ten. What was sequenced was PBMCs or a T cell subset sorted from them (not recorded which). These receptors were collected from a man aged 18-30 years who had mild COVID-19 (a few samples of this study predate the infection). Cell type and time point are not known. Both conserved end residues are part of each CDR3. D genes are given only for firm matches. Clone size is given for some rows only: seen once, a few or many times, or a class if the clone is expanded.

DNA: TGCAGCGCCACCTACAACACCGGGGAGCTGTTTTTT
CDR3: CSATYNTGELFF
V: TRBV29-1
J: TRBJ2-2
length: 12
D: .
size: .

DNA: TGTGCCAGCAGCTTCTCTAGGGGCTATGGCTACACCTTC
CDR3: CASSFSRGYGYTF
V: TRBV7-8
J: TRBJ1-2
length: 13
D: .
size: few

DNA: TGTGCCAGCAGTTACTCTGGATACAATGAGCAGTTCTTC
CDR3: CASSYSGYNEQFF
V: TRBV6-2/TRBV6-3
J: TRBJ2-1
length: 13
D: .
size: many

DNA: TGTGCCAGCAGCTCTCGGCAGGGAAAAGTGGACACAGATACGCAGTATTTT
CDR3: CASSSRQGKVDTDTQYF
V: TRBV6-1
J: TRBJ2-3
length: 17
D: .
size: .

DNA: TGTGCCAGCAGGACAGACCCGGATACGCAGTATTTT
CDR3: CASRTDPDTQYF
V: TRBV12-3/TRBV12-4
J: TRBJ2-3
length: 12
D: .
size: few

DNA: TGCAGTGCTAGATCGGCGGGGGGTAACTCCTACGAGCAGTACTTC
CDR3: CSARSAGGNSYEQYF
V: TRBV20-1
J: TRBJ2-7
length: 15
D: TRBD2
size: .

DNA: TGTGCCAGCAGCCAAGAACTAGCGGGGGGCAGAGATACGCAGTATTTT
CDR3: CASSQELAGGRDTQYF
V: TRBV3-1
J: TRBJ2-3
length: 16
D: TRBD2
size: .

DNA: TGTGCCAGCAGCTTAAACGCGGGGGGGCTGGGAGATACGCAGTATTTT
CDR3: CASSLNAGGLGDTQYF
V: TRBV7-3
J: TRBJ2-3
length: 16
D: TRBD2
size: .

DNA: TGCAGCGGGTCCTTAACGGGGAGCGGGGAGCTGTTTTTT
CDR3: CSGSLTGSGELFF
V: TRBV29-1
J: TRBJ2-2
length: 13
D: .
size: many

DNA: TGTGCCAGCAGCCCCAGGGCGATTAGCACAGATACGCAGTATTTT
CDR3: CASSPRAISTDTQYF
V: TRBV6-5
J: TRBJ2-3
length: 15
D: .
size: many

DNA: TGTGCCAGCCCGGGTAGGGGACCTCTGGATGAGCAGTTCTTC
CDR3: CASPGRGPLDEQFF
V: TRBV7-9
J: TRBJ2-1
length: 14
D: .
size: many

DNA: TGTGCCAGCAGCCGCCCGACTAGCGGGGTGGAGACCCAGTACTTC
CDR3: CASSRPTSGVETQYF
V: TRBV7-8
J: TRBJ2-5
length: 15
D: TRBD2
size: many

DNA: TGTGCCATCAGTGAAGCGGGGGGCCTTCGGGACGAGCAGTACTTC
CDR3: CAISEAGGLRDEQYF
V: TRBV10-3
J: TRBJ2-7
length: 15
D: TRBD2
size: few

DNA: TGTGCCAGCAGTTACTCGGGGGACACCGGGGAGCTGTTTTTT
CDR3: CASSYSGDTGELFF
V: TRBV6-5
J: TRBJ2-2
length: 14
D: .
size: many

DNA: TGTGCCAGCAGCTACTGGGGGGCAGGGCAGTTCTTC
CDR3: CASSYWGAGQFF
V: TRBV12-3/TRBV12-4
J: TRBJ2-1
length: 12
D: .
size: few

DNA: TGTGACAGCAGCCGACAGAGGGGCACGGATACGCAGTATTTT
CDR3: CDSSRQRGTDTQYF
V: TRBV2
J: TRBJ2-3
length: 14
D: .
size: .

DNA: TGTGCCAGCAGTTTCGTAAGGGGCTTACGGACCGGGGAGCTGTTTTTT
CDR3: CASSFVRGLRTGELFF
V: TRBV12-3/TRBV12-4
J: TRBJ2-2
length: 16
D: .
size: .